This entry features one T cell receptor (beta chain) sequence. This CDR3 region has 13 residues. V was pared by 2 bases and J by 0 bases, with 4 bases between. This sample's treatment: 15 to 20 received Ad26.COV2.S at low or high dose, single or two shots; roughly five received placebo; per-sample allocation not given. Repertoires come from day 63 after the first vaccine or placebo injection. Expressing Wuhan-strain SARS-CoV-2 spike, an Ad26 vector served as the vaccine. The source of the sample is a study of Ad26.COV2.S vaccination and SARS-CoV-2 variants. TCRdb keeps only in-frame clones here, not all; method: immunoSEQ multiplex PCR. This table holds roughly 350,000 clones, roughly 90% found once.

This sequence was found in a person between 18 and 59 years old who received the Ad26.COV2.S COVID-19 vaccine or a placebo. V gene TRBV12-3 or TRBV12-4 combines with J gene TRBJ1-1, with D hard to call. Specimen: peripheral blood, collected in a trial of Ad26.COV2.S vaccine versus placebo. CDR3: CASSLSVNTEAFF. CDR3 sequence (DNA): TGTGCCAGCAGTTTATCCGTGAACACTGAAGCTTTCTTT.